The next 4 T cell receptor beta chains were all read from a single sample in a study of blood T cell repertoires in COVID-19. This table comes from immunoSEQ multiplex PCR, and its TCRdb copy is limited to in-frame clones, with some not included. Seen here are 250,000 to 350,000 clones, around 90% observed once, and the top ten hold roughly 2.3%. Sequences were obtained from peripheral blood. Receptors were obtained from a man aged 18 to 29 with active or convalescent COVID-19.

The V call is TRBV19, the J call TRBJ2-1, with D hard to call. Trimming stripped 5 bases from V and 5 bases from J, with 7 bases between. Germline values: CDR1 LNHDA, CDR2 SQIVND (reference sequence). This CDR3 region has 12 residues. CDR3 in DNA: TGTGCCAGTAGTCGAGGAAACAATGAGCAGTTCTTC. Amino acid sequence: CASSRGNNEQFF.

The V call is TRBV5-8, the J call TRBJ1-1; the match to TRBD1 covers 10 bases. Germline V CDR1 and CDR2: SGHTS, YDEGEE. The V segment lost 3 bases and the J segment 11 bases; nucleotides outside the gene matches: 13. The CDR3 spans 15 residues. The CDR3 spells CASSSLSRDRGRAFF. In nucleotides, the CDR3 is TGTGCCAGCAGCTCTTTGTCCCGGGACAGGGGACGGGCTTTCTTT.

This clone was picked up a small number of times. The chain joins TRBV11-2 to TRBJ1-6; D might be TRBD1 (6 bases). Germline-derived CDR1 and CDR2 are SGHAT and FQNNGV. V lost 0 bases, J lost 8 bases, and 11 bases lay in between. The CDR3 is 15 amino acids. The CDR3, as DNA: TGTGCCAGCAGCTTAGAGGCGGGGGCGGATTCACCCCTCCACTTT. Residues: CASSLEAGADSPLHF.

The chain uses TRBV9 and TRBJ2-7; 8 bases are shared with TRBD2. V shed 7 bases and J 7 bases; nucleotides not matched to a gene: 13. Germline loops: CDR1 SGDLS, CDR2 YYNGEE. This CDR3 contains 14 residues. CDR3 sequence: CASGSGGPVREQYF. In DNA, the CDR3 is TGTGCCAGCGGGTCGGGAGGGCCCGTGCGGGAGCAGTACTTC. The variable domain in full, completed from reference TRBV9 and TRBJ2-7, reads DSGVTQTPKHLITATGQRVTLRCSPRSGDLSVYWYQQSLDQGLQFLIQYYNGEERAKGNILERFSAQQFPDLHSELNLSSLELGDSALYFCASGSGGPVREQYFGPGTRLTVT.